What follows is one T cell receptor beta chain and its context. This CDR3 spans 15 amino acids. The V gene's germline CDR1 is SGHRS and CDR2 YFSETQ. The trim removed 0 bases at V and 4 bases at J, leaving 6 bases unmatched. The data were taken from a study of shared clonotypes between healthy human individuals. Produced via immunoSEQ multiplex PCR; TCRdb's table is partial and in-frame only. This table has approximately 2.5 million clones, around 90% appearing once. The sequence came from a young man in good health. The sequenced material came from naive CD4+ T cells sorted from blood. Subset specified: CD45RA+ positively selected. This sequence joins TRBV5-1 and TRBJ1-1, with 7 bases aligning to TRBD1. DNA for the CDR3: TGCGCCAGCAGCTTGGTCCCAGGGGGATCCACTGAAGCTTTCTTT. Its translation: CASSLVPGGSTEAFF.